This TCR beta chain was recorded in a study of T cell responses to AZD1222 COVID-19 vaccine. As to this clone: What it recognizes is unknown.

Generated by immunoSEQ multiplex PCR, the TCRdb table keeps only in-frame clones and is missing some. The sample contains about 69,000 clones, over 80% of which appear only once. The study, taken as a whole, reports: Distributed over spike, vaccine-associated CD4 TCRs predominated at 160-218 and 743-854.

CDR1 WSHSY and CDR2 SAAADI come from the germline V gene. The CDR3 has 15 amino acids. With V trimmed by 10 bases and J by 0 bases, 5 bases remained unmatched. Sequences were derived from peripheral blood, sampled 28 days after the second AZD1222 dose. V and J are TRBV10-2 and TRBJ2-7; 14 bases match TRBD2. This TCR derives from an adult who received the AZD1222 COVID-19 vaccine. CDR3: CAIGLAGGNSYEQYF. CDR3 in DNA: TGCGCCATCGGACTAGCGGGGGGCAACTCCTACGAGCAGTACTTC.